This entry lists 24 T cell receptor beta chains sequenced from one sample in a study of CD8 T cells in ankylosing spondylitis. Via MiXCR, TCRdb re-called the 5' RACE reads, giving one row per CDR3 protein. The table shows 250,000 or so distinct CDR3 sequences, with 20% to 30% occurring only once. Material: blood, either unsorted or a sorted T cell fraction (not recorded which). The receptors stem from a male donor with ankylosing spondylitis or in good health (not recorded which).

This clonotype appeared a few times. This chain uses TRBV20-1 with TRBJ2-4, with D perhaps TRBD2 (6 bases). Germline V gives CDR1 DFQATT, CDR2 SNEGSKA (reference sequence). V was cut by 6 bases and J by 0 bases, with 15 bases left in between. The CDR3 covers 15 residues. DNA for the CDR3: TGCAGTGCGAGGACGGGACTCAAAGCCAAAAACATTCAGTACTTC. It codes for CSARTGLKAKNIQYF.

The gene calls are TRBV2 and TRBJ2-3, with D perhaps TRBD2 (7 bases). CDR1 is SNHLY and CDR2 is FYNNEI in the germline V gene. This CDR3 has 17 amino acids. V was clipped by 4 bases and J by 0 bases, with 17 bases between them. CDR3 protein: CASSVMGGGLSTDTQYF. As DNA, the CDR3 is TGTGCCAGCAGTGTGATGGGGGGGGGCCTCAGCACAGATACGCAGTATTTT.

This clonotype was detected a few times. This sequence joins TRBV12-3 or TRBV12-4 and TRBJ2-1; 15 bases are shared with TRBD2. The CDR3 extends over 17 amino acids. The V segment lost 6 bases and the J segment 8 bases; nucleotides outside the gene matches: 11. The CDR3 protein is CASRRRGLAGGSDEQFF. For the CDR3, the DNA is TGTGCCAGCAGACGAAGAGGACTAGCGGGGGGGAGCGATGAGCAGTTCTTC.

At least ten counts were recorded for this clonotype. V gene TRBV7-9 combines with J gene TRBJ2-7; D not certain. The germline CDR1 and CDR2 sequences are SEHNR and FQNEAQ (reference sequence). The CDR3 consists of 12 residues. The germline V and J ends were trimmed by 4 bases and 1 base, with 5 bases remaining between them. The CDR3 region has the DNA TGTGCCAGCAGCTCCATGTCCTACGAGCAGTACTTC. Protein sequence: CASSSMSYEQYF.

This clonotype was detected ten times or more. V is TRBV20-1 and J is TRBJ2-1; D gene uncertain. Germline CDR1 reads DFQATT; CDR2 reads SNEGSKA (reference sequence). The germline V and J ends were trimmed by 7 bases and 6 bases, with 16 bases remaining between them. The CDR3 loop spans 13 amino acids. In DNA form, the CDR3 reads TGCAGTGGGGCCGACAACACGGTCAATGAGCAGTTCTTC. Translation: CSGADNTVNEQFF.

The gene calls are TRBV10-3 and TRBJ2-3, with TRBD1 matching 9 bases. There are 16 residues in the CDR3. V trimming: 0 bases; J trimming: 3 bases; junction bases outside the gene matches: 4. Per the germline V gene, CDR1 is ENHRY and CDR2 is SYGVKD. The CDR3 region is CAISESDRGITDTQYF. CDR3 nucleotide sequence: TGTGCCATCAGTGAGTCGGACAGGGGTATAACAGATACGCAGTATTTT.

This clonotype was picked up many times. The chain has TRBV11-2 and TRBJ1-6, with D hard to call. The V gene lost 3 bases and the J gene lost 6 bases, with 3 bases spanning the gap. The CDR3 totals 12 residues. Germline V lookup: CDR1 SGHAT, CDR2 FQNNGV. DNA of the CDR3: TGTGCCAGCAGCTTTCCTAATTCACCCCTCCACTTT. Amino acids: CASSFPNSPLHF.

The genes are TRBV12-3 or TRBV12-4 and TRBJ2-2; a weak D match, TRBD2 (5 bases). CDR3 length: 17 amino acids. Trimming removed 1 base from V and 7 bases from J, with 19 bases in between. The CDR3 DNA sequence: TGTGCCAGCAGTTTAGAGAAAAGACCGATGAGGGTCGGGGAGCTGTTTTTT. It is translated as CASSLEKRPMRVGELFF.

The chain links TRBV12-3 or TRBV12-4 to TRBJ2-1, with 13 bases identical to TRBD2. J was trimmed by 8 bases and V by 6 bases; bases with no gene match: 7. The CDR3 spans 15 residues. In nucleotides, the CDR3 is TGTGCCAGCAGACTAGCGGGGGGGCCGGCGTATGAGCAGTTCTTC. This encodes CASRLAGGPAYEQFF.

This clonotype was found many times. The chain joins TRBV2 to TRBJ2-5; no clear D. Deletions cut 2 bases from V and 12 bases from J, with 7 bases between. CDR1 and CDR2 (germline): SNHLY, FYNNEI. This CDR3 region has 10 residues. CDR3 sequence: CASSEKVEYF. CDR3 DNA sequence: TGTGCCAGCAGTGAAAAGGTTGAGTACTTC.

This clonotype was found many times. The DNA of the CDR3 is TGCAGTGCTATCCCCCTGGGGACCCTGGCCTACGAGCAGTACTTC. Its protein is CSAIPLGTLAYEQYF. The chain joins TRBV20-1 to TRBJ2-7, with D perhaps matching TRBD1 or TRBD2 (5 bases each). Trimming cost V 4 bases and J 2 bases, with 18 bases left between them. The CDR3 totals 15 residues. CDR1 is DFQATT and CDR2 is SNEGSKA in the germline V gene (reference sequence).

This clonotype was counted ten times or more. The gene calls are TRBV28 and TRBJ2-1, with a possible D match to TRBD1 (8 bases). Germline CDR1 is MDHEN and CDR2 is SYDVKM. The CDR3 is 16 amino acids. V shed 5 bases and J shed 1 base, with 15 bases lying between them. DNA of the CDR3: TGTGCCAGCAGTATCTTACAGGGGGGGTCCTACAATGAGCAGTTCTTC. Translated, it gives CASSILQGGSYNEQFF. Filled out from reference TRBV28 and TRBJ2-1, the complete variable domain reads DVKVTQSSRYLVKRTGEKVFLECVQDMDHENMFWYRQDPGLGLRLIYFSYDVKMKEKGDIPEGYSVSREKKERFSLILESASTNQTSMYLCASSILQGGSYNEQFFGPGTRLTVL.

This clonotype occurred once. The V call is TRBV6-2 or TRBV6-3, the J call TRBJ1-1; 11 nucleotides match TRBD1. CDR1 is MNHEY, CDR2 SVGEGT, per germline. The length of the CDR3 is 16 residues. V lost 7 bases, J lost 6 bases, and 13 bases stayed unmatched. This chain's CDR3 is CASTLTGTGGFSEAFF. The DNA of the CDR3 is TGTGCCAGCACCCTAACCGGGACAGGGGGTTTCTCTGAAGCTTTCTTT.

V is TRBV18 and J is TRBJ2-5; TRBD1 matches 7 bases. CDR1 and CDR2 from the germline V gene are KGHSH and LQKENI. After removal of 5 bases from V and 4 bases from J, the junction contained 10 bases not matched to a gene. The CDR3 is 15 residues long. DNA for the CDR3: TGTGCCAGCTCAGCCACGACAGGGTTCGGAGAGACCCAGTACTTC. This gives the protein CASSATTGFGETQYF.

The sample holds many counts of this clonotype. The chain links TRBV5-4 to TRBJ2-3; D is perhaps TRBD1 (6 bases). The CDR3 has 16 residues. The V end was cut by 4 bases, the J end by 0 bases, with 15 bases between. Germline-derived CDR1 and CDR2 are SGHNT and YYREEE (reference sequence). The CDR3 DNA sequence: TGTGCCAGCAGCCGGACGGACAGAGCTAGCACAGATACGCAGTATTTT. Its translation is CASSRTDRASTDTQYF.

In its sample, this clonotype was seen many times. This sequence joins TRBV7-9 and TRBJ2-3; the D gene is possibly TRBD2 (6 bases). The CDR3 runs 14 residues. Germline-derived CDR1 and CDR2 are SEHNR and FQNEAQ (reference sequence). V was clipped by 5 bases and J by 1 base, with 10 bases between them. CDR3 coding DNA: TGTGCCAGCAGCCTAACGGGGGGCACAGATACGCAGTATTTT. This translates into CASSLTGGTDTQYF. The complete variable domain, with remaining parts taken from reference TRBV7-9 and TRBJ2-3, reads DTGVSQNPRHKITKRGQNVTFRCDPISEHNRLYWYRQTLGQGPEFLTYFQNEAQLEKSRLLSDRFSAERPKGSFSTLEIQRTEQGDSAMYLCASSLTGGTDTQYFGPGTRLTVL.

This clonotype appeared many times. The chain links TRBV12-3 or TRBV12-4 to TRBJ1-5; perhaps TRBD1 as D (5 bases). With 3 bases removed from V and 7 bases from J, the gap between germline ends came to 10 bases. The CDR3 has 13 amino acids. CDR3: CASSLGGKQPQHF. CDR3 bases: TGTGCCAGCAGTTTGGGGGGGAAGCAGCCCCAGCATTTT.

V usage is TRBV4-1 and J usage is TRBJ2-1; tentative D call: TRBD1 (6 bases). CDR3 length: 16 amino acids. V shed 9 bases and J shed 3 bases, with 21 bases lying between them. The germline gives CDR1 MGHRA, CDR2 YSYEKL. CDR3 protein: CASVDGPGQHYNEQFF. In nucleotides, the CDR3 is TGCGCCAGTGTGGACGGGCCGGGACAACACTACAATGAGCAGTTCTTC.

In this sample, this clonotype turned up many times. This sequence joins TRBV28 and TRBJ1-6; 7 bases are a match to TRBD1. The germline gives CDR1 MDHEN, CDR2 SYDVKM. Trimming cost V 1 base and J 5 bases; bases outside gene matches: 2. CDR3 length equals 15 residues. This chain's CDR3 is CASSLLGTDNSPLHF. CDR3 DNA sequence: TGTGCCAGCAGTTTATTGGGGACAGATAATTCACCCCTCCACTTT.

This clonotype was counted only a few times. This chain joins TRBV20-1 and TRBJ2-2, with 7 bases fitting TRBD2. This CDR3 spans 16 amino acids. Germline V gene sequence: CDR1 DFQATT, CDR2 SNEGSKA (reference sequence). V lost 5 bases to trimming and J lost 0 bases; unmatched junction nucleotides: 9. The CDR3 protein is CSAARTRNSNTGELFF. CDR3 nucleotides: TGCAGTGCTGCCCGGACTAGGAATTCGAACACCGGGGAGCTGTTTTTT.

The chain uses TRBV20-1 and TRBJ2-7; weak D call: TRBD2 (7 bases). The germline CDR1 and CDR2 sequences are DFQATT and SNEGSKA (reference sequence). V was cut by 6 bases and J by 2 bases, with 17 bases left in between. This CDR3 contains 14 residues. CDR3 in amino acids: CSAAGTGTTYEQYF. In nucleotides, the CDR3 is TGCAGTGCCGCCGGCACAGGGACTACCTACGAGCAGTACTTC.

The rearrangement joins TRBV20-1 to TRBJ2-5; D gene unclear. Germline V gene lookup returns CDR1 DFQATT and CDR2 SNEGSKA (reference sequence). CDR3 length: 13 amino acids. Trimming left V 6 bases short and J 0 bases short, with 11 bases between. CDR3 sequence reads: CSAPTQYQETQYF. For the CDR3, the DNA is TGCAGTGCCCCAACTCAGTACCAAGAGACCCAGTACTTC.

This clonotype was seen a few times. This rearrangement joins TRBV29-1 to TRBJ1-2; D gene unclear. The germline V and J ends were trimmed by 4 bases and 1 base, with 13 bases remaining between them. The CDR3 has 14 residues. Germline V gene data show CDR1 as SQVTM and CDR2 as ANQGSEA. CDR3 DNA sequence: TGCAGCGTTGCTCCGGAAGAGGTTAACTATGGCTACACCTTC. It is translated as CSVAPEEVNYGYTF.

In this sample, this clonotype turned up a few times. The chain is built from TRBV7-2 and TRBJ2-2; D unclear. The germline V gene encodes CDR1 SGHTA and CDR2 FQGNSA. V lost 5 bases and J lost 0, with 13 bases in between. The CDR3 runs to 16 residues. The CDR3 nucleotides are TGTGCCAGCAGCGCCAGCAGCCCCACGAACACCGGGGAGCTGTTTTTT. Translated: CASSASSPTNTGELFF.